Shown below are 30 T cell receptor beta chains from a single sample sequenced in a study of T cell changes during pregnancy in multiple sclerosis. Produced via immunoSEQ multiplex PCR; TCRdb's table is partial and in-frame only. This table holds 90,000 to 120,000 clones, 92% found once. The sequenced sample was peripheral blood, obtained in the third trimester of pregnancy. The receptors originated from a female donor in good health, enrolled as a control in a pregnancy study.

The chain joins TRBV7-9 to TRBJ2-3; possible D gene TRBD1, 6 bases. CDR1 SEHNR and CDR2 FQNEAQ come from the germline V gene (reference sequence). With 5 bases removed from V and 5 bases from J, the gap between germline ends came to 14 bases. The CDR3 has 14 residues. CDR3 loop: CASSLGQWGDTQYF. The CDR3 DNA follows: TGTGCCAGCAGCCTCGGACAGTGGGGAGATACGCAGTATTTT.

The V and J genes are TRBV7-9 and TRBJ1-4; 7 positions match TRBD1. V dropped 4 bases and J dropped 1; count of bases not matched to a gene: 9. This CDR3 is built from 17 residues. The germline CDR1 and CDR2 sequences are SEHNR and FQNEAQ (reference sequence). CDR3 amino acids: CASSSLSSGGTNEKLFF. CDR3 sequence (DNA): TGTGCCAGCAGCTCCCTGTCTTCAGGGGGAACTAATGAAAAACTGTTTTTT.

The chain has TRBV11-3 and TRBJ2-7, with 7 bases that match TRBD1. The CDR3 has 15 amino acids. With V trimmed by 5 bases and J by 1 base, 8 bases remained unmatched. Looked up from germline, CDR1 is SGHNT and CDR2 is YENEEA. Here the CDR3 reads CASSPTQGKSYEQYF. The CDR3 nucleotides are TGTGCCAGCAGCCCAACACAGGGGAAGTCCTACGAGCAGTACTTC.

The chain combines TRBV6-1 with TRBJ1-5, with D possibly being TRBD1 (5 bases). This CDR3 comprises 13 residues. V was shortened by 3 bases and J by 2 bases, with 5 bases between the two germline ends. CDR1 is MNHNS and CDR2 is SASEGT in the germline V gene. The CDR3 loop is CASSDRGNQPQHF. CDR3 bases: TGTGCCAGCAGTGACAGGGGCAATCAGCCCCAGCATTTT.

This chain uses TRBV7-9 with TRBJ1-2; D call uncertain. V lost 2 bases to trimming and J lost 8 bases, with 12 bases between them. Germline CDR1 reads SEHNR; CDR2 reads FQNEAQ (reference sequence). The CDR3 totals 13 residues. Here the CDR3 DNA reads TGTGCCAGCAGCTTACCGGCAGAGGTAGGCTACACCTTC. Translated: CASSLPAEVGYTF.

V gene TRBV9 combines with J gene TRBJ2-3; 8 nucleotides align to TRBD1. The CDR3 sequence is 16 residues long. CDR1 SGDLS and CDR2 YYNGEE come from the germline V gene. The junction had 10 bases not matched to a gene; V was cut back by 4 bases and J by 3 bases. CDR3 sequence reads: CASSHVGDRGTDTQYF. CDR3 sequence (DNA): TGTGCCAGCAGCCACGTAGGTGACAGGGGAACAGATACGCAGTATTTT.

The chain recombines TRBV28 with TRBJ1-2; perhaps TRBD1 as D (6 bases). The germline V gene encodes CDR1 MDHEN and CDR2 SYDVKM. Between the trimmed V and J ends, which lost 5 bases and 4 bases, there was a span of 8 bases. The CDR3 contains 12 residues. The CDR3: CASSGQFYGYTF. The CDR3 nucleotides are TGTGCCAGCAGTGGACAGTTCTATGGCTACACCTTC.

The V gene is TRBV15, the J gene TRBJ1-3; D is possibly TRBD1 (5 bases). Deletions cut 4 bases from V and 4 bases from J, with 11 bases between. Germline CDR1 is LNHNV and CDR2 is YYDKDF (reference sequence). The CDR3 contains 14 residues. In DNA form, the CDR3 reads TGTGCCACCAGCACCCCGGGGGGGGGAAACACCATATATTTT. This translates into CATSTPGGGNTIYF.

The rearrangement joins TRBV7-9 to TRBJ1-4, with D unresolved. This CDR3 has 15 amino acids. With 3 bases removed from V and 7 bases from J, the gap between germline ends came to 15 bases. CDR1 and CDR2 (germline): SEHNR, FQNEAQ (reference sequence). CDR3 residues: CASSFQASGSEKLFF. In DNA form, the CDR3 reads TGTGCCAGCAGCTTTCAGGCGTCTGGGAGTGAAAAACTGTTTTTT.

The chain links TRBV7-8 to TRBJ1-2; 8 bases are a match to TRBD1. The CDR3 runs 14 residues. CDR1 SGHVS and CDR2 FQNEAQ come from the germline V gene. J lost 3 bases, V lost 3 bases, and 3 bases had no gene match. CDR3 in amino acids: CASSFRQGYYGYTF. The CDR3 DNA is TGTGCCAGCAGCTTCAGACAGGGGTACTATGGCTACACCTTC.

This chain uses TRBV11-3 with TRBJ1-1, with a possible D match to TRBD1 (6 bases). CDR3 length: 16 residues. Trimming pared 5 bases from V and 6 bases from J, leaving 22 bases between. Germline V lookup: CDR1 SGHNT, CDR2 YENEEA. CDR3 in DNA: TGTGCCAGCAGCCTGATGGACAGCCGGGTGGGCGCTGAAGCTTTCTTT. Amino acid sequence: CASSLMDSRVGAEAFF.

This clone was counted a single time. The chain couples TRBV5-1 to TRBJ1-6; D ambiguous. V was clipped by 0 bases and J by 7 bases, with 8 bases between them. The germline CDR1 and CDR2 sequences are SGHRS and YFSETQ. This CDR3 is built from 14 residues. In nucleotides, the CDR3 is TGCGCCAGCAGCTTGGGGCAGAAGAATTCACCCCTCCACTTT. Amino acids: CASSLGQKNSPLHF.

This clone was picked up one time. The genes are TRBV5-6 and TRBJ1-1, with 10 positions matching TRBD1. The CDR3 totals 14 residues. CDR1 is SGHDT and CDR2 is YYEEEE in the germline V gene. With V trimmed by 4 bases and J by 3 bases, 3 bases remained unmatched. CDR3 amino acids: CASSGGQGDTEAFF. The CDR3 region has the DNA TGTGCCAGCAGCGGTGGACAGGGGGACACTGAAGCTTTCTTT.

This rearrangement joins TRBV7-3 to TRBJ1-2, with a weak D call TRBD1 (6 bases). Germline V gives CDR1 SGHTA, CDR2 FQGTGA. The CDR3 contains 11 residues. With 6 bases removed from V and 7 bases from J, the gap between germline ends came to 9 bases. CDR3 sequence: CASRQGTGYTF. The CDR3 coding sequence is TGTGCCAGCAGACAGGGTACTGGCTACACCTTC.

The CDR3 loop is CASSPGLANFEQYF. In nucleotides, the CDR3 is TGTGCCAGCAGCCCAGGACTAGCGAACTTCGAGCAGTACTTC. This chain uses TRBV7-2 with TRBJ2-7, with TRBD2 matching 9 bases. The CDR3 is made up of 14 amino acids. V lost 5 bases to trimming and J lost 6 bases; unmatched junction nucleotides: 8. Germline CDR1 SGHTA, CDR2 FQGNSA.

The V gene is TRBV30, the J gene TRBJ1-1, with a tentative D call TRBD1 (6 bases). The germline V gene has CDR1 GTSNPN and CDR2 SVGIG (reference sequence). V lost 2 bases and J 1 base, leaving 8 bases between the germline ends. This CDR3 region has 13 residues. CDR3 in amino acids: CAWSRTANTEAFF. The CDR3 coding sequence is TGTGCCTGGAGTCGGACAGCGAACACTGAAGCTTTCTTT.

The rearrangement uses TRBV4-2 and TRBJ1-5; tentatively, D is TRBD1 (6 bases). The CDR3 extends over 16 amino acids. Germline values: CDR1 LGHNA, CDR2 YNFKEQ. Trimming left V 1 base short and J 3 bases short, with 13 bases between. This CDR3 reads CASSQAWTELNQPQHF. The CDR3 DNA sequence: TGTGCCAGCAGCCAAGCTTGGACAGAACTCAATCAGCCCCAGCATTTT.

The V and J genes are TRBV30 and TRBJ1-2; the D gene is possibly TRBD1 (5 bases). The germline V gene encodes CDR1 GTSNPN and CDR2 SVGIG (reference sequence). V lost 3 bases, J lost 7 bases, and 12 bases lay in between. This CDR3 has 12 amino acids. The DNA of the CDR3 is TGTGCCTGGAGCCCCACGGGGGTTGGCTACACCTTC. It translates to CAWSPTGVGYTF. The entire variable domain, with the rest obtained from reference TRBV30 and TRBJ1-2, is as follows: SQTIHQWPATLVQPVGSPLSLECTVEGTSNPNLYWYRQAAGRGLQLLFYSVGIGQISSEVPQNLSASRPQDRQFILSSKKLLLSDSGFYLCAWSPTGVGYTFGSGTRLTVV.

The chain has TRBV7-9 and TRBJ1-1, with D hard to call. This CDR3 contains 11 residues. Trimming took off 4 bases at V and 4 bases at J, with 4 bases between the two ends. Per germline, CDR1 SEHNR and CDR2 FQNEAQ (reference sequence). CDR3 in amino acids: CASSYITEAFF. DNA of the CDR3: TGTGCCAGCAGCTATATCACTGAAGCTTTCTTT.

J is TRBJ1-1 and V is TRBV11-3; D gene ambiguous. Per germline, CDR1 SGHNT and CDR2 YENEEA. V lost 1 base and J lost 8, with 17 bases in between. The CDR3 runs 15 residues. In nucleotides, the CDR3 is TGTGCCAGCAGCTTAGGAGGAGGGCGGGCGCCCGAAGCTTTCTTT. Translation: CASSLGGGRAPEAFF.

The chain employs TRBV30 and TRBJ2-7; perhaps TRBD2 as D (6 bases). CDR1 and CDR2 (germline): GTSNPN, SVGIG (reference sequence). Trimming shortened V by 2 bases and J by 7 bases, and 18 bases separated the two germline ends. The CDR3 totals 14 residues. The CDR3 is CAWSPGDSYDEQYF. CDR3 bases: TGTGCCTGGAGTCCGGGAGACAGCTACGATGAGCAGTACTTC.

V is TRBV2 and J is TRBJ1-2, with D perhaps TRBD1 (6 bases). V was cut by 8 bases and J by 7 bases, with 20 bases left in between. The length of the CDR3 is 14 residues. Germline values: CDR1 SNHLY, CDR2 FYNNEI. The CDR3 protein is CASQLNRVGAGYTF. The CDR3 coding sequence is TGTGCCAGCCAACTCAACAGGGTAGGCGCTGGCTACACCTTC.

This chain joins TRBV19 and TRBJ1-1; D is uncertain. CDR3 length: 15 residues. Germline CDR1 reads LNHDA; CDR2 reads SQIVND (reference sequence). Deletions cut 1 base from V and 0 bases from J, with 9 bases between. CDR3 sequence (DNA): TGTGCCAGTAGTATAGGAGGGTCAATGAACACTGAAGCTTTCTTT. It translates to CASSIGGSMNTEAFF.

The chain links TRBV19 to TRBJ1-2; D call uncertain. Germline V gene sequence: CDR1 LNHDA, CDR2 SQIVND (reference sequence). V shed 6 bases and J shed 1 base, with 15 bases lying between them. CDR3 size: 15 residues. CDR3 DNA: TGTGCCAGTAGGCCGTTTTCCGGGAATAACTATGGCTACACCTTC. It translates to CASRPFSGNNYGYTF.

V and J are TRBV20-1 and TRBJ1-2; no firm D call. Germline V gives CDR1 DFQATT, CDR2 SNEGSKA (reference sequence). CDR3 length: 10 amino acids. The V and J ends lost 5 bases and 4 bases respectively, with 5 bases between them. The CDR3: CSALAYGYTF. The CDR3 nucleotides are TGCAGTGCTTTGGCCTATGGCTACACCTTC.

V usage is TRBV4-1 and J usage is TRBJ1-1; D ambiguous. The CDR3 length is 15 residues. Trimming shortened V by 0 bases and J by 3 bases, and 11 bases separated the two germline ends. In germline, CDR1 is MGHRA, CDR2 YSYEKL. As DNA, the CDR3 is TGCGCCAGCAGCCAAGAGTCGGCGGTGGACACTGAAGCTTTCTTT. Translation gives CASSQESAVDTEAFF.

V and J are TRBV29-1 and TRBJ1-1, with 8 bases aligning to TRBD1. The germline CDR1 and CDR2 sequences are SQVTM and ANQGSEA. V lost 7 bases to trimming and J lost 4 bases; unmatched junction nucleotides: 11. There are 14 residues in the CDR3. The CDR3 sequence: CSAHRTGKGTEAFF. The CDR3, as DNA: TGCAGCGCCCACCGGACAGGGAAGGGCACTGAAGCTTTCTTT. The entire variable domain, with the rest obtained from reference TRBV29-1 and TRBJ1-1, is as follows: SAVISQKPSRDICQRGTSLTIQCQVDSQVTMMFWYRQQPGQSLTLIATANQGSEATYESGFVIDKFPISRPNLTFSTLTVSNMSPEDSSIYLCSAHRTGKGTEAFFGQGTRLTVV.

Note on this clone: Other DNA variants within this sample encode the same CDR3. The chain has TRBV9 and TRBJ1-3; D ambiguous. The CDR3 is 14 residues long. Germline-derived CDR1 and CDR2 are SGDLS and YYNGEE. V lost 4 bases, J lost 0 bases, and 8 bases lay in between. Written as DNA, the CDR3 is TGTGCCAGCAGCTTGCGCGTCTCTGGAAACACCATATATTTT. Its translation is CASSLRVSGNTIYF.

This clone has a single count. The chain employs TRBV19 and TRBJ2-3, with D possibly being TRBD2 (5 bases). CDR3 length: 14 residues. The germline gives CDR1 LNHDA, CDR2 SQIVND (reference sequence). V was cut by 1 base and J by 6 bases, with 11 bases left in between. The CDR3 region is CASSIVGDADTQYF. In DNA form, the CDR3 reads TGTGCCAGTAGTATAGTGGGAGACGCGGATACGCAGTATTTT.

CDR3 bases: TGCGCCAGCAGCCACAGGACTGGACCCTACGAGCAGTACTTC. It is translated as CASSHRTGPYEQYF. V is TRBV4-1 and J is TRBJ2-7; TRBD2 might be the D (5 bases). CDR1 is MGHRA and CDR2 is YSYEKL in the germline V gene. Deletions cut 3 bases from V and 2 bases from J, with 11 bases between. CDR3 length equals 14 residues.